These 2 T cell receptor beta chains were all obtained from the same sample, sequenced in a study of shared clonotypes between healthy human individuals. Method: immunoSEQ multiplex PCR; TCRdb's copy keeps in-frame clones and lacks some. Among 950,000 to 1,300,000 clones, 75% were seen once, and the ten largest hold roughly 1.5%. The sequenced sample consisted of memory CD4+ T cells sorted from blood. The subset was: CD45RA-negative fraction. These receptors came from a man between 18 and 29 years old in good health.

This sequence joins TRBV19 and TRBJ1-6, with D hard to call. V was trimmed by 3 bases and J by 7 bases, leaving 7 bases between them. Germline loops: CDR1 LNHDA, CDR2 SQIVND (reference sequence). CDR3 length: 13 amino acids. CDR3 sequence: CASSMVGNSPLHF. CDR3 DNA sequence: TGTGCCAGTAGTATGGTTGGGAATTCACCCCTCCACTTT.

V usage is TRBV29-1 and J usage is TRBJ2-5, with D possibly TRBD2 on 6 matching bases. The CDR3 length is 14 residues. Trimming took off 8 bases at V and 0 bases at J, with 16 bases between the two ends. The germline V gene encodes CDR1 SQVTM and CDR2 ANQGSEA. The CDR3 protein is CSSRRDLYQETQYF. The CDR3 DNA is TGCAGCTCGCGCCGGGACTTGTACCAAGAGACCCAGTACTTC.